The present T cell receptor (beta chain) was sequenced within a study of identifying expanded T cells in peripheral blood. This table comes from immunoSEQ multiplex PCR, and its TCRdb copy is limited to in-frame clones, with some not included. This sample has some 130,000 clones; approximately 86% occur once, and the top ten carry roughly 7.9%. V lost 5 bases to trimming and J lost 7 bases, with 13 bases between them. CDR3 length equals 13 residues. Per the germline V gene, CDR1 is KGHSH and CDR2 is LQKENI. This clonotype was obtained from a person aged 18 to 69 in good health. This rearrangement joins TRBV18 to TRBJ2-3; unclear D gene. Source material: blood. The CDR3 coding sequence is TGTGCCAGCTCATCTCTATCTGAGTATACGCAGTATTTT. It yields the protein CASSSLSEYTQYF.